The next 12 T cell receptor beta chains were all read from a single sample in a study of OX40 agonist ivuxolimab in advanced cancers. The table came from immunoSEQ multiplex PCR; TCRdb's copy has only in-frame clones and leaves some out. The table shows around 45,000 clones, with about nine tenths occurring only once. Sequencing used CD4+ or CD8+ T cells sorted from blood, obtained in a trial of the OX40 agonist ivuxolimab. These receptors all come from an adult with an advanced solid tumor such as melanoma, head and neck, liver or kidney cancer.

This clone was recorded only once. The chain carries TRBV7-2 and TRBJ2-2; the match to TRBD1 covers 12 bases. The V and J ends lost 2 bases and 8 bases, in that order; junction bases with no gene match: 6. CDR3 length: 16 residues. Germline lookup yields CDR1 SGHTA and CDR2 FQGNSA. CDR3 residues: CASSLIGTGGRGELFF. CDR3 coding DNA: TGTGCCAGCAGCTTAATAGGGACAGGGGGCCGAGGGGAGCTGTTTTTT.

V usage is TRBV19 and J usage is TRBJ1-2; D gene unclear. Deletions cut 3 bases from V and 2 bases from J, with 10 bases between. The CDR3 sequence is 14 residues long. Germline CDR1 LNHDA, CDR2 SQIVND (reference sequence). CDR3 in amino acids: CASSIQSLNYGYTF. The CDR3 nucleotides are TGTGCCAGTAGTATTCAGTCCCTGAACTATGGCTACACCTTC.

The chain carries TRBV6-5 and TRBJ2-1, with 9 bases fitting TRBD1. Germline V lookup: CDR1 MNHEY, CDR2 SVGAGI. Trimming at V came to 5 bases and at J to 5 bases, leaving 7 bases not matched to a gene. The CDR3 is 15 amino acids. The CDR3 reads CASSPDRGHHNEQFF. CDR3 DNA: TGTGCCAGCAGTCCGGACAGGGGACACCACAATGAGCAGTTCTTC.

V usage is TRBV6-1 and J usage is TRBJ2-5, with unresolved D. The DNA end is more similar to TRBJ2-7, so the J call may be wrong. The length of the CDR3 is 12 residues. CDR1 MNHNS and CDR2 SASEGT come from the germline V gene. CDR3 bases: TGTGCCAGCAGTGTGACAAGATACGAGCAGTACTTC. Encoded protein: CASSVTRYEQYF.

The chain joins TRBV7-2 to TRBJ2-7; 8 nucleotides line up with TRBD2. The germline gives CDR1 SGHTA, CDR2 FQGNSA. The CDR3 spans 14 residues. Trimming at V came to 3 bases and at J to 7 bases, leaving 8 bases not matched to a gene. The CDR3 is CASSFGYRGGEQYF. The CDR3 DNA follows: TGTGCCAGCAGCTTCGGGTACCGGGGGGGGGAGCAGTACTTC.

The chain joins TRBV5-8 to TRBJ2-7, with D unresolved. The CDR3 is made up of 13 amino acids. Trimming removed 4 bases at V and 7 bases at J, with 15 bases between. From germline, CDR1 is SGHTS and CDR2 YDEGEE. Written as DNA, the CDR3 is TGTGCCAGCAGCCCATCATTAAGTCGGGAGCAGTACTTC. It is translated as CASSPSLSREQYF. Full variable domain (rest looked up from reference TRBV5-8 and TRBJ2-7): EAGVTQSPTHLIKTRGQQATLRCSPISGHTSVYWYQQALGLGLQFLLWYDEGEERNRGNFPPRFSGRQFPNYSSELNVNALELEDSALYLCASSPSLSREQYFGPGTRLTVT.

This chain links TRBV5-6 with TRBJ2-5; D gene unclear. Trimming pared 1 base from V and 2 bases from J, leaving 3 bases between. The CDR3 spans 12 residues. In germline, CDR1 is SGHDT, CDR2 YYEEEE. DNA for the CDR3: TGTGCCAGCAGCTTGCTTCAAGAGACCCAGTACTTC. Translation gives CASSLLQETQYF.

This clone has just one count. The rearrangement links TRBV6-5 to TRBJ2-5; D is undetermined. The CDR3 extends over 14 amino acids. CDR1 MNHEY and CDR2 SVGAGI come from the germline V gene. V lost 5 bases and J 4 bases, leaving 14 bases between the germline ends. The DNA of the CDR3 is TGTGCCAGCAGTATGGACGGGTCACGAGAGACCCAGTACTTC. It specifies CASSMDGSRETQYF.

The genes are TRBV28 and TRBJ2-5; 11 nucleotides agree with TRBD2. Trimming at V came to 5 bases and at J to 4 bases, leaving 12 bases not matched to a gene. The length of the CDR3 is 17 residues. Germline V lookup: CDR1 MDHEN, CDR2 SYDVKM. The CDR3 coding sequence is TGTGCCAGCAGTCGGAATAGCGGGAGGGCTTTGGGAGAGACCCAGTACTTC. Protein product: CASSRNSGRALGETQYF.

This chain connects TRBV5-1 to TRBJ2-1, with 8 bases lining up with TRBD2. Germline V gene sequence: CDR1 SGHRS, CDR2 YFSETQ. V was clipped by 0 bases and J by 5 bases; unmatched bases: 4. The CDR3 is made up of 15 amino acids. The CDR3 region has the DNA TGCGCCAGCAGCTTGGCGGGAGGGCCCCACAATGAGCAGTTCTTC. It encodes CASSLAGGPHNEQFF.

Only one count was recorded for this clone. The chain has TRBV4-3 and TRBJ2-1; TRBD2 matches at 10 bases. The CDR3 has 14 amino acids. Trimming at V came to 2 bases and at J to 16 bases, leaving 11 bases not matched to a gene. Per the germline V gene, CDR1 is LGHNA and CDR2 is YSLEER. This CDR3 is CASSQTWSGTSDFF. The CDR3 DNA reads as TGCGCCAGCAGCCAAACATGGTCCGGGACTAGCGATTTCTTC.

Only a few counts were recorded for this clone. This chain joins TRBV5-4 and TRBJ2-3; possible D gene TRBD1, 5 bases. The CDR3 is 15 residues long. The germline V gene has CDR1 SGHNT and CDR2 YYREEE (reference sequence). V lost 0 bases and J lost 2, with 10 bases in between. The CDR3 nucleotides read TGTGCCAGCAGCTTGGGTAGACAGACCACAGATACGCAGTATTTT. The encoded protein is CASSLGRQTTDTQYF.